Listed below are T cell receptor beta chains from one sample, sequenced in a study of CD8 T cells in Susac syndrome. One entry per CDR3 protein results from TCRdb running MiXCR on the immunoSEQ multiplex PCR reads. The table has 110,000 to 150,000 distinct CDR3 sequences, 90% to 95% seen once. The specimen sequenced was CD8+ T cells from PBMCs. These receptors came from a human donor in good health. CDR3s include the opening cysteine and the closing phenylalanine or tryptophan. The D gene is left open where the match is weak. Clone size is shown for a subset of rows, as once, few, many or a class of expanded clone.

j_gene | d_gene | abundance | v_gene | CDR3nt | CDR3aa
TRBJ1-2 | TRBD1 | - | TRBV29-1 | TGCAGCGTAGTGGACAGGTTTTATGGCTACACCTTC | CSVVDRFYGYTF
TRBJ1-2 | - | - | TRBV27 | TGTGCCAGCAGTTTATCGGGGAGAGCTAACTATGGCTACACCTTC | CASSLSGRANYGYTF
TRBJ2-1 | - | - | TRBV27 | TGTGCCAGCAGTTTTGAGGGGCCCTACAATGAGCAGTTCTTC | CASSFEGPYNEQFF
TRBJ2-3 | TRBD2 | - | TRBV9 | TGTGCCAGCAGCGTAGGACGGACTAGCGGAGATACGCAGTATTTT | CASSVGRTSGDTQYF
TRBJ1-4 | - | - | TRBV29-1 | TGCAGCGTTGTTGGGTCAACTAATGAAAAACTGTTTTTT | CSVVGSTNEKLFF
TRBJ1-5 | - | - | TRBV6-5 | TGTGCCAGCCGACCTGGGACGGGCAATCAGCCCCAGCATTTT | CASRPGTGNQPQHF
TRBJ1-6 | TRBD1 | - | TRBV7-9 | TGTGCCAGCAGCTTCGGGCCTGGGACAGGGAATTCACCCCTCCACTTT | CASSFGPGTGNSPLHF
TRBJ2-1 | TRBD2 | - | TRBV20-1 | TGCAGTGCTAGAGCCGGGACTAGCGGAAATGAGCAGTTCTTC | CSARAGTSGNEQFF
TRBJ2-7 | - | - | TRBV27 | TGTGCCAGCAGCCCCAGCGTCACCTACGAGCAGTACTTC | CASSPSVTYEQYF
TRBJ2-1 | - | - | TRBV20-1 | TGCAGTGCCGCCCCCTGGACCGGCCGAAGAGCCTACAATGAGCAGTTCTTC | CSAAPWTGRRAYNEQFF
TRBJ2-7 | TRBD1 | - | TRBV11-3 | TGTGCCAGCAGCCCCGGGACAGGGGGCGCGGAAGAGCAGTACTTC | CASSPGTGGAEEQYF
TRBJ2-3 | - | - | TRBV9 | TGTGCCAGCAGCTCCCGTGGCAGTTCAGATACGCAGTATTTT | CASSSRGSSDTQYF
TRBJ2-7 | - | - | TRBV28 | TGTGCCAGCAGTGTCGAGGGCAGCATCCCGGAGCAGTACTTC | CASSVEGSIPEQYF
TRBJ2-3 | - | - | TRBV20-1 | TGCAGTGCTAGAGATGAACCGACGGGCACAGATACGCAGTATTTT | CSARDEPTGTDTQYF
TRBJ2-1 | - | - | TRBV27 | TGTGCCAGCAGTTTAAGGGGGACGGGTAATGAGCAGTTCTTC | CASSLRGTGNEQFF
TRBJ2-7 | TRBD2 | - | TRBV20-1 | TGCAGTGCTAAATACCGCGGGAGAATGTCCTACGAGCAGTACTTC | CSAKYRGRMSYEQYF
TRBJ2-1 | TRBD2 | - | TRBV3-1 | TGTGCCAGCAGCCAAGATCCCCGGACTAGCGGGAGCAATGAGCAGTTCTTC | CASSQDPRTSGSNEQFF
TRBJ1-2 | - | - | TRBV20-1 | TGCAGTGCTGGGGAGAGGGGACGTAACTATGGCTACACCTTC | CSAGERGRNYGYTF
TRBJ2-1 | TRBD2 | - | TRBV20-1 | TGCAGTGCTAGAGAGTGGCGGGAGGGCATCTACAATGAGCAGTTCTTC | CSAREWREGIYNEQFF
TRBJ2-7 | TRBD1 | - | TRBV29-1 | TGCAGCGTGGCGGGACAGGGGAGGTACGAGCAGTACTTC | CSVAGQGRYEQYF
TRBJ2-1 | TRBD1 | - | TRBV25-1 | TGTGCCAGCAGTGGACAGGGGATGGAGCAGTTCTTC | CASSGQGMEQFF
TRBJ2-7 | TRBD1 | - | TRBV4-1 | TGCGCCAGCAGCCAAGATGGAGGGACAGGAACCTACGAGCAGTACTTC | CASSQDGGTGTYEQYF
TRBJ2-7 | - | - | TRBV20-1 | TGCAGTGGAAGAGGTCAATCCCCCCACGAGCAGTACTTC | CSGRGQSPHEQYF
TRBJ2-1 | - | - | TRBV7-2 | TGTGCCAGCAGCTTACGACAGTCCGACTACAATGAGCAGTTCTTC | CASSLRQSDYNEQFF
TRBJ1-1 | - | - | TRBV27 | TGTGCCAGCAGCTTGTTGAGGGGGACGGACACTGAAGCTTTCTTT | CASSLLRGTDTEAFF
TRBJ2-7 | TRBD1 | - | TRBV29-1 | TGCAGCGTTGAGCCCCTGCAGGGGGCAGGGGAGCAGTACTTC | CSVEPLQGAGEQYF
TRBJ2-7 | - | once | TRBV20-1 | TGCAGTGCTAGAGTGACGGACACCTTCTCCTACGAGCAGTACTTC | CSARVTDTFSYEQYF
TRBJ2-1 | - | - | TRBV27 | TGTGCCAGCGGACTCCGGGACAACCAGTTCTTC | CASGLRDNQFF
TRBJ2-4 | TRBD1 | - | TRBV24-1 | TGTGCCACCAGTGATGGACAGGGTCCCATTCAGTACTTC | CATSDGQGPIQYF
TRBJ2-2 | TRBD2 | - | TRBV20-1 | TGCAGTGCTAGAGATCGGGGGGAGAACGGGGAGCTGTTTTTT | CSARDRGENGELFF
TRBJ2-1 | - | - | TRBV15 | TGTGCCACCAGCAATCCTCCGGGACACAGAAGCTCAGCTAACTACAATGAGCAGTTCTTC | CATSNPPGHRSSANYNEQFF
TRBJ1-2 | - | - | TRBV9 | TGTGCCAGCAGCGTAGTCCCCCAGGTCGCGTATGGCTACACCTTC | CASSVVPQVAYGYTF